This TCR beta chain was obtained from a study of Ad26.COV2.S vaccination and SARS-CoV-2 variants. Study summary: Intramuscular Ad26.COV2.S at 5x10^10 or 1x10^11 viral particles. Study-wide points: Reportedly, spike-specific CD8+ and CD4+ T cell responses achieved substantial breadth once vaccination had taken place.

The CDR3 totals 14 residues. The germline V and J ends were trimmed by 1 base and 1 base, with 7 bases remaining between them. In germline, CDR1 is MNHEY, CDR2 SVGAGI. Turning to this clone: Its target is not known.

The treatment is: roughly 19 received Ad26.COV2.S at low or high dose, single or two shots; several received placebo; per-sample allocation not given. Sample collection was performed on day 63 after the first vaccine or placebo injection. The protocol was immunoSEQ multiplex PCR, while the TCRdb copy is restricted to in-frame clones and leaves out a portion. The sample lists 350,000 to 450,000 clones, around 82% occurring once. The sequencing used peripheral blood, collected in a trial of Ad26.COV2.S vaccine versus placebo. The chain uses TRBV6-5 and TRBJ1-1; tentatively, D is TRBD1 (5 bases). The clonotype was recovered from a person between 18 and 59 years old who received the Ad26.COV2.S COVID-19 vaccine or a placebo. The CDR3 bases are TGTGCCAGCAGTTACTGGGGGGAGAACACTGAAGCTTTCTTT. Translation: CASSYWGENTEAFF.